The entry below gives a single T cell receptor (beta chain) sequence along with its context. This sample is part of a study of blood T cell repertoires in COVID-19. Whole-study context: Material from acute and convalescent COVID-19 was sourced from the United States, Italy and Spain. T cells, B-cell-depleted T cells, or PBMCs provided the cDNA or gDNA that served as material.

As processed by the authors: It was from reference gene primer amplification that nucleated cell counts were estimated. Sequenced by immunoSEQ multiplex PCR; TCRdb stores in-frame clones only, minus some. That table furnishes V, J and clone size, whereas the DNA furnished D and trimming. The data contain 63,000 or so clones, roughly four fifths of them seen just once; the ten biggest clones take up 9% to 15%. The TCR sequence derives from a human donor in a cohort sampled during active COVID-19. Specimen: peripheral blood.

The CDR3 reads CASSLHYSIAGPRDTDTQYF. CDR3 DNA sequence: TGTGCCAGCAGCTTGCATTATAGTATAGCGGGTCCTCGGGACACAGATACGCAGTATTTT. The chain uses TRBV5-4 and TRBJ2-3; 7 bases are a match to TRBD2. J gave up 2 bases and V 1 base, and 19 bases lay outside the gene matches. Germline CDR1 and CDR2: SGHNT and YYREEE (reference sequence). The CDR3 runs to 20 residues.